Below are 27 T cell receptor beta chains sequenced from a single sample in a study of blood T cell repertoires in COVID-19. Only in-frame clones appear in the TCRdb table, and some are missing; sequencing was by immunoSEQ multiplex PCR. This sample has some 150,000 clones, with just under 85% found just once. Sequencing was performed on peripheral blood. The receptors stem from a man in his forties who had recovered from COVID-19.

This chain connects TRBV7-2 to TRBJ1-4; D is possibly TRBD1 (6 bases). The CDR3 sequence is 13 residues long. V lost 1 base to trimming and J lost 7 bases, with 7 bases between them. Per the germline V gene, CDR1 is SGHTA and CDR2 is FQGNSA. The CDR3: CASSLVGGEKLFF. DNA for the CDR3: TGTGCCAGCAGCTTAGTAGGGGGTGAAAAACTGTTTTTT.

The chain uses TRBV20-1 and TRBJ2-7; D is possibly TRBD1 (6 bases). Germline values: CDR1 DFQATT, CDR2 SNEGSKA (reference sequence). V dropped 4 bases and J dropped 6 bases, with 10 bases sitting between them. This CDR3 comprises 11 residues. The CDR3 region is CSAKQGAEQYF. In DNA form, the CDR3 reads TGCAGTGCTAAACAGGGAGCCGAGCAGTACTTC.

The V and J genes are TRBV5-4 and TRBJ1-2; D is ambiguous. V dropped 0 bases and J dropped 8 bases, with 17 bases sitting between them. Germline lookup yields CDR1 SGHNT and CDR2 YYREEE (reference sequence). The CDR3 is 15 amino acids. The DNA of the CDR3 is TGTGCCAGCAGCTTGGAGAGGGATCTGTATCTCGGCTACACCTTC. Translation: CASSLERDLYLGYTF.

This rearrangement joins TRBV19 to TRBJ1-3; D call uncertain. The CDR3 extends over 13 amino acids. Germline CDR1 is LNHDA and CDR2 is SQIVND (reference sequence). V gave up 6 bases and J gave up 0 bases, with 6 bases separating them. The DNA for the CDR3 is TGTGCCAGTAGACAGTCCTCTGGAAACACCATATATTTT. Residues: CASRQSSGNTIYF. The whole variable domain, remainder taken from reference TRBV19 and TRBJ1-3, is DGGITQSPKYLFRKEGQNVTLSCEQNLNHDAMYWYRQDPGQGLRLIYYSQIVNDFQKGDIAEGYSVSREKKESFPLTVTSAQKNPTAFYLCASRQSSGNTIYFGEGSWLTVV.

J is TRBJ2-7 and V is TRBV7-9; 9 bases map to TRBD2. CDR1 SEHNR and CDR2 FQNEAQ come from the germline V gene (reference sequence). V was pared by 3 bases and J by 6 bases, with 9 bases of the junction left unmatched. This CDR3 has 15 residues. The CDR3 sequence: CASSFRRGGGSEQYF. CDR3 in DNA: TGTGCCAGCAGCTTCCGACGCGGGGGGGGAAGCGAGCAGTACTTC.

This chain uses TRBV2 with TRBJ1-1; D is unclear. The CDR3 extends over 11 amino acids. The ends were cut back, 10 bases at V and 4 bases at J, with 10 bases in the middle. The V gene's germline CDR1 is SNHLY and CDR2 FYNNEI. The CDR3 loop is CAIIRGTEAFF. The CDR3 coding sequence is TGTGCCATAATCCGCGGCACTGAAGCTTTCTTT.

This clone turned up a few times. The chain employs TRBV5-1 and TRBJ2-5, with D tentatively TRBD1 (6 bases). The CDR3 totals 14 residues. The V end was cut by 0 bases, the J end by 7 bases, with 13 bases between. CDR1 is SGHRS, CDR2 YFSETQ, per germline. The CDR3 DNA reads as TGCGCCAGCAGCTTGGACAGGGAAGACTTGACCCAGTACTTC. This gives the protein CASSLDREDLTQYF.

J is TRBJ2-5 and V is TRBV27; a weak D match, TRBD2 (7 bases). Trimming pared 5 bases from V and 3 bases from J, leaving 19 bases between. This CDR3 has 16 residues. Per germline, CDR1 MNHEY and CDR2 SMNVEV (reference sequence). The CDR3 DNA is TGTGCCAGCAGTCATTCAGGGGCTAGCGGAAAAGAGACCCAGTACTTC. This gives the protein CASSHSGASGKETQYF.

The chain combines TRBV9 with TRBJ2-1; 10 bases agree with TRBD2. Per germline, CDR1 SGDLS and CDR2 YYNGEE. CDR3 size: 16 residues. V was clipped by 5 bases and J by 2 bases; unmatched bases: 7. DNA for the CDR3: TGTGCCAGCAGGGGACCGGGACTAGCGCCCTACAATGAGCAGTTCTTC. The encoded protein is CASRGPGLAPYNEQFF.

The chain is built from TRBV18 and TRBJ2-1, with 13 bases that match TRBD2. The length of the CDR3 is 15 residues. With V trimmed by 8 bases and J by 5 bases, 6 bases remained unmatched. The germline gives CDR1 KGHSH, CDR2 LQKENI. CDR3 protein: CASLQLAGGDNEQFF. The CDR3 DNA follows: TGTGCCAGCCTACAACTAGCGGGGGGGGACAATGAGCAGTTCTTC.

The genes are TRBV12-3 or TRBV12-4 and TRBJ2-7; D not resolved. The CDR3 is 13 residues long. V lost 5 bases and J 4 bases, leaving 12 bases between the germline ends. The CDR3 nucleotides are TGTGCCAGCAGTCCCATGACTTGGTACGAGCAGTACTTC. The encoded protein is CASSPMTWYEQYF.

V and J are TRBV19 and TRBJ1-2, with a possible D match to TRBD1 (6 bases). CDR1 and CDR2 from the germline V gene are LNHDA and SQIVND (reference sequence). The CDR3 loop spans 12 amino acids. Trimming removed 5 bases from V and 5 bases from J, with 9 bases in between. As DNA, the CDR3 is TGTGCCAGTAGTCACAGGGATTATGGCTACACCTTC. This gives the protein CASSHRDYGYTF.

The chain joins TRBV14 to TRBJ1-2; D gene uncertain. CDR3 length: 15 residues. Deletions cut 1 base from V and 2 bases from J, with 11 bases between. Germline CDR1 is SGHDN and CDR2 is FVKESK. CDR3 nucleotide sequence: TGTGCCAGCAGCCAAGCCGGGTCGGGAAACTATGGCTACACCTTC. Translation: CASSQAGSGNYGYTF.

A word on this clone: With a much larger clone just one base away, this may be a read error. This chain links TRBV6-5 with TRBJ1-1, with 7 bases that match TRBD1. This CDR3 is built from 13 residues. CDR1 and CDR2 from the germline V gene are MNHEY and SVGAGI. J was trimmed by 0 bases and V by 9 bases; bases with no gene match: 4. CDR3 region: CASRGQMNTEAFF. The CDR3, as DNA: TGTGCCAGTAGGGGACAGATGAACACTGAAGCTTTCTTT.

The genes are TRBV19 and TRBJ2-7; the D gene is possibly TRBD1 (6 bases). V lost 8 bases, J lost 2 bases, and 10 bases lay in between. Germline values: CDR1 LNHDA, CDR2 SQIVND (reference sequence). CDR3 size: 12 residues. This CDR3 is CASGGHPYEQYF. CDR3 in DNA: TGTGCCAGTGGGGGACACCCCTACGAGCAGTACTTC.

This chain uses TRBV4-2 with TRBJ2-3, with 12 bases that match TRBD2. The ends lost 2 bases at V and 4 bases at J; junction bases unmatched: 1. Germline CDR1 reads LGHNA; CDR2 reads YNFKEQ. The CDR3 totals 15 residues. Here the CDR3 reads CASSQLAGGSDTQYF. CDR3 DNA: TGTGCCAGCAGCCAACTAGCGGGGGGGTCAGATACGCAGTATTTT.

The chain has TRBV6-1 and TRBJ2-3; 8 bases map to TRBD2. The CDR3 runs to 19 residues. J lost 6 bases, V lost 2 bases, and 19 bases had no gene match. Per the germline V gene, CDR1 is MNHNS and CDR2 is SASEGT. The CDR3 nucleotides read TGTGCCAGCAGTGAATTCAAGCAGCGGGGGCCCCGTCTTACGGATACGCAGTATTTT. Encoded protein: CASSEFKQRGPRLTDTQYF.

The chain couples TRBV6-5 to TRBJ2-1; 7 positions agree with TRBD2. After removal of 4 bases from V and 4 bases from J, the junction contained 7 bases not matched to a gene. Germline CDR1 reads MNHEY; CDR2 reads SVGAGI. The CDR3 runs 15 residues. Written as DNA, the CDR3 is TGTGCCAGCAGTTCCCCCCGGGACTATTACAATGAGCAGTTCTTC. Translation: CASSSPRDYYNEQFF.

This sequence joins TRBV3-1 (or the pseudogene TRBV3-2) and TRBJ1-2; perhaps TRBD1 as D (5 bases). The CDR3 sequence is 15 residues long. Germline V gene lookup returns CDR1 LGHDT and CDR2 YNNKEL (reference sequence). The germline V and J ends were trimmed by 0 bases and 8 bases, with 16 bases remaining between them. The CDR3 here is CASSQDRQGFWGYTF. The CDR3, as DNA: TGTGCCAGCAGCCAAGATCGGCAGGGTTTCTGGGGCTACACCTTC.

The rearrangement joins TRBV2 to TRBJ2-4; 9 nucleotides align to TRBD1. Germline CDR1 is SNHLY and CDR2 is FYNNEI. Unmatched junction bases numbered 6, after V lost 7 bases and J lost 8 bases. The CDR3 runs to 13 residues. CDR3: CASKTGQGDIQYF. The CDR3 DNA sequence: TGTGCCAGCAAGACGGGACAGGGAGACATTCAGTACTTC.

This clone has more than one count but fewer than ten. The rearrangement links TRBV27 to TRBJ2-2; D is possibly TRBD2 (6 bases). This CDR3 spans 15 amino acids. The germline V gene has CDR1 MNHEY and CDR2 SMNVEV (reference sequence). The V gene lost 4 bases and the J gene lost 6 bases, with 15 bases spanning the gap. The CDR3 sequence is CASSSAGNSAGELFF. For the CDR3, the DNA is TGTGCCAGCAGTTCCGCGGGGAATAGCGCCGGGGAGCTGTTTTTT.

The CDR3 protein is CASSLSVPSNEQFF. Here the CDR3 DNA reads TGTGCCAGTAGTCTCTCCGTCCCTTCCAATGAGCAGTTCTTC. The gene calls are TRBV19 and TRBJ2-1; D is ambiguous. V was clipped by 5 bases and J by 6 bases, with 14 bases between them. The CDR3 is 14 amino acids. From germline, CDR1 is LNHDA and CDR2 SQIVND (reference sequence).

The chain links TRBV9 to TRBJ1-3, with TRBD1 matching over 8 bases. Germline V CDR1 and CDR2: SGDLS, YYNGEE. Trimming removed 0 bases from V and 3 bases from J; junction bases left unmatched: 2. This CDR3 comprises 15 residues. The chain's CDR3 is CASSVGTGIGNTIYF. CDR3 in DNA: TGTGCCAGCAGCGTAGGGACAGGGATTGGAAACACCATATATTTT.

V is TRBV25-1 and J is TRBJ1-5; D might be TRBD1 (5 bases). Trimming left V 2 bases short and J 2 bases short, with 16 bases between. Germline V gene sequence: CDR1 MGHDK, CDR2 SYGVNS. The CDR3 runs to 17 residues. Written as DNA, the CDR3 is TGTGCCAGCAGTGAAGGAGTGGGGCCCGCGGGCAATCAGCCCCAGCATTTT. The encoded protein is CASSEGVGPAGNQPQHF.

The J gene is TRBJ2-1, the V gene TRBV19; TRBD2 agrees at 8 bases. The V gene end was trimmed by 5 bases and the J gene end by 4 bases; junction bases not matched to a gene: 10. The V gene's germline CDR1 is LNHDA and CDR2 SQIVND (reference sequence). The length of the CDR3 is 16 residues. Written as DNA, the CDR3 is TGTGCCAGTAGTGATCCGGGAGGGCCGTGGTACAATGAGCAGTTCTTC. Translated, it gives CASSDPGGPWYNEQFF.

V is TRBV28 and J is TRBJ2-7; D may be TRBD2 (5 bases). This CDR3 has 12 amino acids. The ends were cut back, 3 bases at V and 7 bases at J, with 10 bases in the middle. CDR1 and CDR2 from the germline V gene are MDHEN and SYDVKM. The CDR3 loop is CASSFSAGEQYF. In nucleotides, the CDR3 is TGTGCCAGCAGTTTTAGCGCGGGTGAGCAGTACTTC.

This clone appeared once. This chain links TRBV19 with TRBJ2-7; 7 nucleotides match TRBD1. CDR1 LNHDA and CDR2 SQIVND come from the germline V gene (reference sequence). The CDR3 consists of 15 residues. V shed 4 bases, J shed 5 bases, and the junction held 11 bases outside the gene matches. CDR3 sequence (DNA): TGTGCCAGTAGTACTATCCACAGGGGTGTGGACGAGCAGTACTTC. It yields the protein CASSTIHRGVDEQYF.